The clone carrying this TCR beta chain has more than one count but fewer than ten. This sample was taken from a study of blood T cell repertoires in COVID-19. On the study more broadly: There were acute and convalescent COVID-19 samples, and they came from the United States, Italy and Spain.

Seattle participants joined during active infection and were tracked over time. The CDR3 is 13 residues long. Trimming removed 5 bases from V and 2 bases from J, with 8 bases in between. CDR1 is LNHDA, CDR2 SQIVND, per germline (reference sequence). Original handling: It was from reference gene primer amplification that nucleated cell counts were estimated. Profiling relied on immunoSEQ multiplex PCR, and the TCRdb table lists in-frame clones only, not all of them. The D gene and trimming were derived from the DNA, and the V and J assignments and clone size from that table. The profile shows about 180,000 clones, 80% to 85% of them singletons.

This TCR was sampled from a woman in her 70s with COVID-19, enrolled during active disease. Sequencing was done on a sample of peripheral blood. V is TRBV19 and J is TRBJ2-3, with D uncertain. The CDR3 is CASSGRYTDTQYF. CDR3 nucleotides: TGTGCCAGTAGTGGCAGATACACAGATACGCAGTATTTT.